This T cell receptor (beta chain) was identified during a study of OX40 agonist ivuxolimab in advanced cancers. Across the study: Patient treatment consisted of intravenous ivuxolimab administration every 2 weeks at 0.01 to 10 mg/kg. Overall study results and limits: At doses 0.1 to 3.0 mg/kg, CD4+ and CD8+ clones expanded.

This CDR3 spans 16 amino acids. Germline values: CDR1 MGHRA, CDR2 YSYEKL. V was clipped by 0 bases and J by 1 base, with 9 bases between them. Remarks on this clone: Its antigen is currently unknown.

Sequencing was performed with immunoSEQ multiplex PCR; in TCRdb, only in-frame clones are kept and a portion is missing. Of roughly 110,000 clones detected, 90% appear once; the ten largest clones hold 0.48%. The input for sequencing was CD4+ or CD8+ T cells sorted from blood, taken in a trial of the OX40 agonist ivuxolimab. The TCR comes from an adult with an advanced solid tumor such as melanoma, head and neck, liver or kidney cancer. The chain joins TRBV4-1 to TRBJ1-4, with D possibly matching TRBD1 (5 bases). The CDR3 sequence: CASSQDLGVTNEKLFF. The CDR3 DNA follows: TGCGCCAGCAGCCAAGATTTAGGGGTAACTAATGAAAAACTGTTTTTT.